These 30 T cell receptor beta chains originate from one sample sequenced in a study of STAT5B mutations in CD4+ large granular lymphocyte leukemia. Method: immunoSEQ multiplex PCR; TCRdb's copy keeps in-frame clones and lacks some. Of roughly 46,000 clones in the sample, 65% to 85% were seen once. Sequencing was performed on CD4+ T cells from blood buffy coats. The source of these receptors is a human donor in good health.

The J gene is TRBJ1-6, the V gene TRBV28, with D hard to call. V was clipped by 3 bases and J by 2 bases, with 14 bases between them. Germline V gives CDR1 MDHEN, CDR2 SYDVKM. The CDR3 contains 17 residues. CDR3 residues: CASSLEQGSTYNSPLHF. In DNA form, the CDR3 reads TGTGCCAGCAGTTTGGAACAAGGATCAACCTATAATTCACCCCTCCACTTT.

V is TRBV5-3 and J is TRBJ2-7; perhaps TRBD2 as D (6 bases). TRBV5-3 is classed as an ORF, of uncertain function. CDR3 length: 14 residues. The V end was cut by 5 bases, the J end by 0 bases, with 12 bases between. The CDR3 region has the DNA TGTGCCAGAAGGAGGTTAGCGGCCTCCTACGAGCAGTACTTC. Translating it yields CARRRLAASYEQYF.

The chain recombines TRBV29-1 with TRBJ2-5, with TRBD1 matching 8 bases. This CDR3 comprises 12 residues. The junction had 2 bases not matched to a gene; V was cut back by 4 bases and J by 4 bases. The germline V gene has CDR1 SQVTM and CDR2 ANQGSEA. The CDR3 spells CSVGTGRETQYF. DNA for the CDR3: TGCAGCGTTGGGACAGGGAGAGAGACCCAGTACTTC. The full variable domain, its missing parts supplied by reference TRBV29-1 and TRBJ2-5, is SAVISQKPSRDICQRGTSLTIQCQVDSQVTMMFWYRQQPGQSLTLIATANQGSEATYESGFVIDKFPISRPNLTFSTLTVSNMSPEDSSIYLCSVGTGRETQYFGPGTRLLVL.

The rearrangement joins TRBV7-6 to TRBJ1-1; a weak D match, TRBD1 (6 bases). The germline V and J ends were trimmed by 5 bases and 1 base, with 8 bases remaining between them. Germline V gives CDR1 SGHVS, CDR2 FNYEAQ. The CDR3 consists of 13 residues. The CDR3 loop reads CASSRQENTEAFF. The CDR3 region has the DNA TGTGCCAGCAGCAGACAGGAGAACACTGAAGCTTTCTTT.

The rearrangement uses TRBV5-1 and TRBJ1-2; D gene ambiguous. CDR1 is SGHRS, CDR2 YFSETQ, per germline. This CDR3 is 14 amino acids long. Trimming left V 2 bases short and J 0 bases short, with 8 bases between. The CDR3: CASSFRLTNYGYTF. DNA for the CDR3: TGCGCCAGCAGCTTTAGGCTGACTAACTATGGCTACACCTTC.

The genes are TRBV27 and TRBJ2-7; 7 positions agree with TRBD1. The CDR3 sequence is 15 residues long. Germline CDR1 reads MNHEY; CDR2 reads SMNVEV (reference sequence). V was pared by 4 bases and J by 5 bases, with 11 bases of the junction left unmatched. CDR3 bases: TGTGCCAGCAGTTCTCGGGACAGAAAAACCCACGAGCAGTACTTC. Its translation is CASSSRDRKTHEQYF.

The chain is built from TRBV19 and TRBJ2-1, with TRBD2 matching over 10 bases. There are 16 residues in the CDR3. Germline CDR1 is LNHDA and CDR2 is SQIVND (reference sequence). Trimming cost V 3 bases and J 1 base; bases outside gene matches: 3. This CDR3 is CASSMKRGGSYNEQFF. The DNA of the CDR3 is TGTGCCAGTAGTATGAAGCGGGGGGGGTCCTACAATGAGCAGTTCTTC.

The chain uses TRBV6-6 and TRBJ2-2; no clear D gene. The CDR3 spans 12 residues. Trimming stripped 1 base from V and 3 bases from J, with 0 bases between. Germline-derived CDR1 and CDR2 are MNHNY and SVGAGI (reference sequence). CDR3 nucleotide sequence: TGTGCCAGCAGTTACTACACCGGGGAGCTGTTTTTT. This encodes CASSYYTGELFF.

The V gene is TRBV5-1, the J gene TRBJ1-1; D not resolved. Germline-derived CDR1 and CDR2 are SGHRS and YFSETQ. This CDR3 contains 12 residues. The V end was cut by 2 bases, the J end by 5 bases, with 7 bases between. CDR3 in amino acids: CASSFGQTEAFF. As DNA, the CDR3 is TGCGCCAGCAGCTTTGGTCAAACTGAAGCTTTCTTT.

V usage is TRBV4-1 and J usage is TRBJ1-3; possible D gene TRBD1, 6 bases. Germline CDR1 MGHRA, CDR2 YSYEKL. Deletions cut 2 bases from V and 0 bases from J, with 11 bases between. The CDR3 totals 16 residues. The CDR3 region is CASSQPRTDSGNTIYF. The CDR3 nucleotides are TGCGCCAGCAGCCAACCGAGGACAGACTCTGGAAACACCATATATTTT.

The CDR3 DNA reads TGTGCCAGTAAGCTATACGAATGGACACAGGCAGGGGAAAAACTGTTTTTT. Amino acid sequence: CASKLYEWTQAGEKLFF. This rearrangement joins TRBV19 to TRBJ1-4; tentative D call: TRBD1 (5 bases). V dropped 7 bases and J dropped 8 bases, with 26 bases sitting between them. Germline-derived CDR1 and CDR2 are LNHDA and SQIVND (reference sequence). There are 17 residues in the CDR3. Drawing the rest from reference TRBV19 and TRBJ1-4, the complete variable domain is DGGITQSPKYLFRKEGQNVTLSCEQNLNHDAMYWYRQDPGQGLRLIYYSQIVNDFQKGDIAEGYSVSREKKESFPLTVTSAQKNPTAFYLCASKLYEWTQAGEKLFFGSGTQLSVL.

This chain links TRBV27 with TRBJ2-2, with TRBD2 matching over 13 bases. J gave up 4 bases and V 4 bases, and 6 bases lay outside the gene matches. The CDR3 spans 17 residues. From germline, CDR1 is MNHEY and CDR2 SMNVEV (reference sequence). In DNA, the CDR3 is TGTGCCAGCAGTTACGGGACTAGCGGGATCGTCACCGGGGAGCTGTTTTTT. Translated: CASSYGTSGIVTGELFF.

The chain couples TRBV5-1 to TRBJ2-4; D perhaps matches TRBD2 (7 bases). The CDR3 is 15 amino acids. The germline gives CDR1 SGHRS, CDR2 YFSETQ. V lost 0 bases, J lost 8 bases, and 15 bases lay in between. In nucleotides, the CDR3 is TGCGCCAGCAGCTTGGTAGGGGGGGGATCGGACATTCAGTACTTC. It is translated as CASSLVGGGSDIQYF. Full variable domain (outside the CDR3, taken from reference TRBV5-1 and TRBJ2-4): KAGVTQTPRYLIKTRGQQVTLSCSPISGHRSVSWYQQTPGQGLQFLFEYFSETQRNKGNFPGRFSGRQFSNSRSEMNVSTLELGDSALYLCASSLVGGGSDIQYFGAGTRLSVL.

This chain links TRBV6-6 with TRBJ1-1; D is unresolved. CDR3 length: 12 amino acids. Trimming shortened V by 6 bases and J by 3 bases, and 8 bases separated the two germline ends. Germline CDR1 is MNHNY and CDR2 is SVGAGI (reference sequence). The CDR3 loop is CASRVADTEAFF. The DNA of the CDR3 is TGTGCCAGCAGGGTGGCGGACACTGAAGCTTTCTTT.

The chain has TRBV25-1 and TRBJ2-3; D is undetermined. Trimming took 5 bases from V and 5 from J, leaving 14 bases between them. CDR3 length: 14 amino acids. Germline-derived CDR1 and CDR2 are MGHDK and SYGVNS. In nucleotides, the CDR3 is TGTGCCAGCAGTAATATTGGGGTAATAGATACGCAGTATTTT. The encoded protein is CASSNIGVIDTQYF.

The gene calls are TRBV5-1 and TRBJ2-3; 10 positions agree with TRBD2. V lost 5 bases to trimming and J lost 0 bases; unmatched junction nucleotides: 6. This CDR3 is 16 amino acids long. CDR1 is SGHRS and CDR2 is YFSETQ in the germline V gene. CDR3 DNA sequence: TGCGCCAGCAGATCGGGACTAGCGCTTAGCACAGATACGCAGTATTTT. Protein sequence: CASRSGLALSTDTQYF.

The chain uses TRBV27 and TRBJ2-7; 8 bases are a match to TRBD2. The CDR3 spans 16 residues. Germline CDR1 and CDR2: MNHEY and SMNVEV (reference sequence). V shed 4 bases and J 2 bases; nucleotides not matched to a gene: 10. The CDR3 spells CASSSPMRGATYEQYF. The CDR3 DNA follows: TGTGCCAGCAGTTCGCCTATGCGGGGGGCCACCTACGAGCAGTACTTC.

The chain recombines TRBV19 with TRBJ1-2; no definite D call. CDR1 is LNHDA and CDR2 is SQIVND in the germline V gene (reference sequence). The CDR3 spans 14 residues. Trimming cost V 1 base and J 8 bases, with 14 bases left between them. The CDR3 nucleotides read TGTGCCAGTAGTATAGCTCCCGGGAATCCCGGCTACACCTTC. This codes for CASSIAPGNPGYTF.

This chain uses TRBV6-5 with TRBJ1-1; D not certain. V lost 0 bases and J lost 4, with 12 bases in between. CDR1 is MNHEY and CDR2 is SVGAGI in the germline V gene. CDR3 size: 15 residues. For the CDR3, the DNA is TGTGCCAGCAGTTACTCCCCTTCGAGAATCACTGAAGCTTTCTTT. Protein product: CASSYSPSRITEAFF.

The chain combines TRBV5-1 with TRBJ2-1, with no clear D. The CDR3 runs 15 residues. V was clipped by 4 bases and J by 9 bases, with 20 bases between them. Germline V gives CDR1 SGHRS, CDR2 YFSETQ. The CDR3 protein is CASSRSGMWTGEQFF. Here the CDR3 DNA reads TGCGCCAGCAGCCGATCCGGTATGTGGACGGGTGAGCAGTTCTTC.

The CDR3 region is CASSATVRQPQHF. CDR3 bases: TGTGCCAGCAGCGCAACCGTCCGGCAGCCCCAGCATTTT. This chain uses TRBV2 with TRBJ1-5; no reliable D call. V was trimmed by 6 bases and J by 7 bases, leaving 13 bases between them. CDR3 length: 13 amino acids. The germline gives CDR1 SNHLY, CDR2 FYNNEI.

The chain recombines TRBV6-1 with TRBJ1-2, with 7 bases matching TRBD1. The V and J ends lost 8 bases and 5 bases, in that order; junction bases with no gene match: 8. CDR1 is MNHNS and CDR2 is SASEGT in the germline V gene. CDR3 size: 13 residues. Written as DNA, the CDR3 is TGTGCCAGCCGAGGAGGGGGCGGATATGGCTACACCTTC. It yields the protein CASRGGGGYGYTF.

V gene TRBV29-1 combines with J gene TRBJ2-3; 7 nucleotides agree with TRBD1. The germline V gene has CDR1 SQVTM and CDR2 ANQGSEA. J was trimmed by 10 bases and V by 6 bases; bases with no gene match: 13. The CDR3 loop spans 13 amino acids. The CDR3 sequence: CSVFGQAPEAQYF. The CDR3 coding sequence is TGCAGCGTCTTTGGACAGGCGCCGGAAGCGCAGTATTTT.

Only one count was recorded for this clone. The chain has TRBV5-8 and TRBJ2-6; 8 nucleotides line up with TRBD2. Per germline, CDR1 SGHTS and CDR2 YDEGEE. The CDR3 is made up of 18 amino acids. V dropped 1 base and J dropped 0; count of bases not matched to a gene: 6. The CDR3 sequence is CASSLISGISSGANVLTF. Here the CDR3 DNA reads TGTGCCAGCAGCTTGATTAGCGGGATAAGCTCTGGGGCCAACGTCCTGACTTTC.

This clone occurred a few times. V and J are TRBV11-2 and TRBJ1-1, with 9 bases lining up with TRBD1. The V segment lost 4 bases and the J segment 4 bases; nucleotides outside the gene matches: 7. CDR1 and CDR2 from the germline V gene are SGHAT and FQNNGV. The CDR3 contains 15 residues. As DNA, the CDR3 is TGTGCCAGCAGCTGGACCGGACAGGGGTTCACTGAAGCTTTCTTT. It codes for CASSWTGQGFTEAFF.

This clone appeared a single time. V and J are TRBV7-8 and TRBJ1-5; TRBD1 agrees at 8 bases. Trimming took 1 base from V and 5 from J; bases not matched to a gene: 7. The CDR3 has 16 residues. CDR1 SGHVS and CDR2 FQNEAQ come from the germline V gene. This CDR3 reads CASSLVDRGGYQPQHF. The CDR3 DNA is TGTGCCAGCAGCTTAGTCGACAGGGGAGGCTATCAGCCCCAGCATTTT. Using reference TRBV7-8 and TRBJ1-5 for the parts outside the CDR3, the full variable domain is GAGVSQSPRYKVAKRGQDVALRCDPISGHVSLFWYQQALGQGPEFLTYFQNEAQLDKSGLPSDRFFAERPEGSVSTLKIQRTQQEDSAVYLCASSLVDRGGYQPQHFGDGTRLSIL.

The chain is built from TRBV14 and TRBJ2-1; TRBD2 matches at 9 bases. The J segment lost 7 bases and the V segment lost 4 bases, leaving 5 bases of the junction unmatched. The CDR3 is 14 residues long. Germline CDR1 is SGHDN and CDR2 is FVKESK. CDR3 sequence (DNA): TGTGCCAGCAGCCTAGCGGGAGTTGTGAATGAGCAGTTCTTC. Its protein is CASSLAGVVNEQFF.

This rearrangement joins TRBV7-9 to TRBJ2-2; 7 bases are shared with TRBD1. The CDR3 consists of 16 residues. Germline CDR1 reads SEHNR; CDR2 reads FQNEAQ (reference sequence). J lost 1 base, V lost 5 bases, and 7 bases had no gene match. The CDR3 DNA follows: TGTGCCAGCAGCCAGAGACAGGGTGAGAACACCGGGGAGCTGTTTTTT. It encodes CASSQRQGENTGELFF.

This clone showed up just a few times. The chain employs TRBV6-5 and TRBJ2-7; 8 positions agree with TRBD1. The J segment lost 2 bases and the V segment lost 5 bases, leaving 8 bases of the junction unmatched. The CDR3 covers 15 residues. Per the germline V gene, CDR1 is MNHEY and CDR2 is SVGAGI. The CDR3 loop reads CASSQQQGDTYEQYF. CDR3 DNA sequence: TGTGCCAGCAGTCAGCAACAGGGGGACACCTACGAGCAGTACTTC.

The chain joins TRBV4-1 to TRBJ1-1, with 8 bases aligning to TRBD1. The trim removed 2 bases at V and 3 bases at J, leaving 2 bases unmatched. The CDR3 is 14 residues long. The V gene's germline CDR1 is MGHRA and CDR2 YSYEKL. CDR3 region: CASSQTGGDTEAFF. The CDR3 DNA reads TGCGCCAGCAGCCAAACAGGGGGTGACACTGAAGCTTTCTTT.